The 31 T cell receptor beta chains below all came from one sample that was sequenced in a study of blood T cell repertoires in COVID-19. Generated by immunoSEQ multiplex PCR, the TCRdb table keeps only in-frame clones and is missing some. The table lists about 220,000 clones, roughly 90% of them singletons, with more than 3.5% in the top ten. Sequencing used PBMCs or T cells enriched from blood (not recorded which). All receptors come from a woman aged 40 to 55 with acute COVID-19.

The chain employs TRBV12-5 and TRBJ2-1, with 14 bases fitting TRBD2. The CDR3 is 19 residues long. The ends lost 4 bases at V and 0 bases at J; junction bases unmatched: 8. From germline, CDR1 is LGHNT and CDR2 FRNRAP. In nucleotides, the CDR3 is TGTGCTAGTGGTTATAAGGGACTAGCGGGGGAAAGCTCCTACAATGAGCAGTTCTTC. Its translation: CASGYKGLAGESSYNEQFF.

The gene calls are TRBV15 and TRBJ1-2; no firm D call. The length of the CDR3 is 11 residues. Germline CDR1 reads LNHNV; CDR2 reads YYDKDF (reference sequence). The V and J ends lost 4 bases and 4 bases respectively, with 4 bases between them. DNA for the CDR3: TGTGCCACCAGCAACGGCTATGGCTACACCTTC. Translated, it gives CATSNGYGYTF.

CDR3 nucleotide sequence: TGCGCCAGCAGCCGGGAACGGGGGTCCACAGATACGCAGTATTTT. It is translated as CASSRERGSTDTQYF. The chain uses TRBV4-3 and TRBJ2-3, with a weak D call TRBD2 (6 bases). This CDR3 comprises 15 residues. The V end was cut by 4 bases, the J end by 2 bases, with 13 bases between. Germline V lookup: CDR1 LGHNA, CDR2 YSLEER.

The chain is built from TRBV20-1 and TRBJ1-1; 7 bases match TRBD1. V was pared by 5 bases and J by 7 bases, with 4 bases of the junction left unmatched. The germline V gene has CDR1 DFQATT and CDR2 SNEGSKA (reference sequence). CDR3 size: 11 residues. CDR3 protein: CSAFDRDEAFF. CDR3 sequence (DNA): TGCAGTGCTTTCGACAGGGATGAAGCTTTCTTT.

This sequence joins TRBV9 and TRBJ1-3, with D tentatively TRBD1 (6 bases). Trimming left V 0 bases short and J 4 bases short, with 8 bases between. CDR1 is SGDLS and CDR2 is YYNGEE in the germline V gene. The CDR3 runs 14 residues. The CDR3 is CASSVEGGGNTIYF. Written as DNA, the CDR3 is TGTGCCAGCAGCGTAGAAGGGGGAGGAAACACCATATATTTT.

This chain joins TRBV19 and TRBJ1-1; D gene ambiguous. This CDR3 contains 13 residues. Trimming stripped 5 bases from V and 6 bases from J, with 13 bases between. CDR1 and CDR2 from the germline V gene are LNHDA and SQIVND (reference sequence). In DNA form, the CDR3 reads TGTGCCAGTAGTGCGAAATTAAGAGCTGAAGCTTTCTTT. As protein: CASSAKLRAEAFF.

This clone was counted a single time. Here the CDR3 reads CASSIFPPLPRGAGNQPQHF. The CDR3, as DNA: TGTGCCAGTAGTATTTTTCCCCCACTTCCCAGGGGAGCGGGCAATCAGCCCCAGCATTTT. V and J are TRBV19 and TRBJ1-5; a possible D gene is TRBD1 (6 bases). V dropped 3 bases and J dropped 2 bases, with 26 bases sitting between them. The CDR3 loop spans 20 amino acids. The germline CDR1 and CDR2 sequences are LNHDA and SQIVND (reference sequence).

This chain uses TRBV5-1 with TRBJ1-6; TRBD1 might be the D (5 bases). Germline CDR1 SGHRS, CDR2 YFSETQ. This CDR3 comprises 15 residues. V lost 0 bases to trimming and J lost 6 bases, with 10 bases between them. The DNA for the CDR3 is TGCGCCAGCAGCTTGGCCCTGGGGGGTAATTCACCCCTCCACTTT. Translation: CASSLALGGNSPLHF.

J is TRBJ1-3 and V is TRBV7-9; D gene unclear. The V and J ends lost 4 bases and 0 bases respectively, with 7 bases between them. This CDR3 is built from 14 residues. Germline-derived CDR1 and CDR2 are SEHNR and FQNEAQ (reference sequence). The CDR3 spells CASSWRRSGNTIYF. The CDR3 DNA follows: TGTGCCAGCAGCTGGCGGCGCTCTGGAAACACCATATATTTT.

CDR3 in amino acids: CASSVGLGPGANVLTF. CDR3 coding DNA: TGTGCCAGCAGCGTAGGATTGGGCCCCGGGGCCAACGTCCTGACTTTC. The rearrangement uses TRBV9 and TRBJ2-6; D gene ambiguous. CDR3 length: 16 residues. Trimming took off 0 bases at V and 4 bases at J, with 11 bases between the two ends. Germline V gene sequence: CDR1 SGDLS, CDR2 YYNGEE.

The chain couples TRBV27 to TRBJ1-5, with D possibly TRBD1 on 5 matching bases. V was cut by 7 bases and J by 5 bases, with 15 bases left in between. The V gene's germline CDR1 is MNHEY and CDR2 SMNVEV (reference sequence). The CDR3 runs to 14 residues. The CDR3 spells CASKGTPVHQPQHF. The CDR3 nucleotides are TGTGCCAGCAAAGGGACTCCGGTCCATCAGCCCCAGCATTTT.

The chain has TRBV15 and TRBJ1-6; D is perhaps TRBD1 (5 bases). This CDR3 has 16 residues. Germline V gene lookup returns CDR1 LNHNV and CDR2 YYDKDF (reference sequence). Trimming removed 3 bases from V and 2 bases from J, with 11 bases in between. The CDR3 DNA sequence: TGTGCCACCAGCAGGCCTTTAGGGGCCTATAATTCACCCCTCCACTTT. It translates to CATSRPLGAYNSPLHF.

The rearrangement links TRBV28 to TRBJ2-7; 7 bases align to TRBD2. The CDR3 runs 14 residues. Germline CDR1 and CDR2: MDHEN and SYDVKM. The trim removed 6 bases at V and 6 bases at J, leaving 11 bases unmatched. Here the CDR3 DNA reads TGTGCCAGCAGCAGCGGGACGTCGGTAAGCGAGCAGTACTTC. This codes for CASSSGTSVSEQYF. Supplemented by reference TRBV28 and TRBJ2-7, the full variable domain reads DVKVTQSSRYLVKRTGEKVFLECVQDMDHENMFWYRQDPGLGLRLIYFSYDVKMKEKGDIPEGYSVSREKKERFSLILESASTNQTSMYLCASSSGTSVSEQYFGPGTRLTVT.

The J gene is TRBJ2-7, the V gene TRBV5-6; the match to TRBD1 covers 11 bases. Germline V gene data show CDR1 as SGHDT and CDR2 as YYEEEE. This CDR3 contains 15 residues. Germline trimming cut 4 bases from V and 0 bases from J; bases unmatched to any gene: 3. For the CDR3, the DNA is TGTGCCAGCAGCCGGGGACAGGGGGGCTCCTACGAGCAGTACTTC. Translating it yields CASSRGQGGSYEQYF.

This chain links TRBV12-3 or TRBV12-4 with TRBJ1-5, with a weak D call TRBD1 (5 bases). CDR3 length: 13 residues. Trimming left V 4 bases short and J 6 bases short, with 10 bases between. The CDR3 DNA follows: TGTGCCAGCAGTTCTTTTAGGGGTCAGCCCCAGCATTTT. Protein: CASSSFRGQPQHF.

The chain is built from TRBV6-4 and TRBJ2-3; 10 bases align to TRBD2. The CDR3 is made up of 15 amino acids. From germline, CDR1 is MRHNA and CDR2 SNTAGT. The V and J ends lost 0 bases and 4 bases, in that order; junction bases with no gene match: 1. CDR3 amino acids: CASSDSSGGADTQYF. The CDR3 DNA is TGTGCCAGCAGTGACTCGAGCGGGGGGGCAGATACGCAGTATTTT.

This clone was seen a single time. The J gene is TRBJ1-4, the V gene TRBV7-9, with D unresolved. The germline V gene encodes CDR1 SEHNR and CDR2 FQNEAQ (reference sequence). CDR3 length equals 14 residues. Deletions cut 2 bases from V and 3 bases from J, with 7 bases between. CDR3 protein: CASSLHSSNEKLFF. The DNA of the CDR3 is TGTGCCAGCAGCTTACACAGTTCTAATGAAAAACTGTTTTTT. Looking up the rest from reference TRBV7-9 and TRBJ1-4 gives the full variable domain: DTGVSQNPRHKITKRGQNVTFRCDPISEHNRLYWYRQTLGQGPEFLTYFQNEAQLEKSRLLSDRFSAERPKGSFSTLEIQRTEQGDSAMYLCASSLHSSNEKLFFGSGTQLSVL.

This chain joins TRBV24-1 and TRBJ2-1; a possible D gene is TRBD1 (5 bases). Trimming pared 6 bases from V and 9 bases from J, leaving 14 bases between. The germline gives CDR1 KGHDR, CDR2 SFDVKD. The CDR3 is 13 residues long. In DNA, the CDR3 is TGTGCCACCAGTACAGGTCGAAGTGTTGAGCAGTTCTTC. Translating gives CATSTGRSVEQFF.

By sample fraction, this clone is medium-sized. The genes are TRBV6-4 and TRBJ2-1; TRBD2 aligns across 9 bases. The CDR3 has 15 residues. With V trimmed by 3 bases and J by 5 bases, 5 bases remained unmatched. Germline CDR1 and CDR2: MRHNA and SNTAGT. The CDR3 sequence is CASSEAGGSHNEQFF. CDR3 DNA: TGTGCCAGCAGTGAAGCGGGGGGCAGCCACAATGAGCAGTTCTTC.

The chain joins TRBV15 to TRBJ2-2; 14 nucleotides align to TRBD2. The J segment lost 7 bases and the V segment lost 3 bases, leaving 10 bases of the junction unmatched. The CDR3 runs 18 residues. Germline CDR1 and CDR2: LNHNV and YYDKDF (reference sequence). The CDR3 loop reads CATSSDGTSGGHLGELFF. The CDR3 DNA follows: TGTGCCACCAGCAGCGACGGGACTAGCGGGGGCCACCTCGGGGAGCTGTTTTTT.

The rearrangement uses TRBV5-1 and TRBJ1-6; tentative D call: TRBD1 (5 bases). This CDR3 is 14 amino acids long. The germline gives CDR1 SGHRS, CDR2 YFSETQ. Trimming cost V 0 bases and J 5 bases, with 6 bases left between them. For the CDR3, the DNA is TGCGCCAGCAGCTTGGAGACAGATAATTCACCCCTCCACTTT. Encoded protein: CASSLETDNSPLHF.

CDR3 amino acids: CASSYRHAEDTEAFF. CDR3 coding DNA: TGTGCCAGCAGCTACCGACACGCGGAGGACACTGAAGCTTTCTTT. This chain joins TRBV11-1 and TRBJ1-1; no reliable D call. From germline, CDR1 is SGHAT and CDR2 FQDESV (reference sequence). The CDR3 totals 15 residues. V lost 4 bases to trimming and J lost 3 bases, with 15 bases between them.

This clone was counted between two and nine times. This rearrangement joins TRBV19 to TRBJ1-2; TRBD1 agrees at 7 bases. There are 14 residues in the CDR3. Germline trimming cut 5 bases from V and 8 bases from J; bases unmatched to any gene: 11. The germline CDR1 and CDR2 sequences are LNHDA and SQIVND (reference sequence). The CDR3 DNA is TGTGCCAGTAGTGCGAGACAGGGAATTTTGGGCTACACCTTC. It codes for CASSARQGILGYTF.

The CDR3 loop is CASRGRDWYGYTF. In DNA form, the CDR3 reads TGTGCCAGTAGGGGGAGGGATTGGTATGGCTACACCTTC. The gene calls are TRBV19 and TRBJ1-2; D remains unclear. Looked up from germline, CDR1 is LNHDA and CDR2 is SQIVND (reference sequence). V lost 6 bases to trimming and J lost 5 bases, with 13 bases between them. CDR3 length: 13 amino acids.

This clone was observed many times. V usage is TRBV11-2 and J usage is TRBJ1-2; maybe TRBD1 (5 bases). V shed 2 bases and J shed 8 bases, with 9 bases lying between them. This CDR3 contains 12 residues. Germline CDR1 is SGHAT and CDR2 is FQNNGV. The chain's CDR3 is CASSLIRQGYTF. Written as DNA, the CDR3 is TGTGCCAGCAGCTTAATTCGACAGGGCTACACCTTC.

This sequence joins TRBV19 and TRBJ1-1; TRBD1 might be the D (6 bases). V was shortened by 4 bases and J by 1 base, with 13 bases between the two germline ends. Per the germline V gene, CDR1 is LNHDA and CDR2 is SQIVND (reference sequence). CDR3 length: 15 residues. The CDR3 nucleotides are TGTGCCAGTAGTAGCACAGGGTCCACGAACACTGAAGCTTTCTTT. It yields the protein CASSSTGSTNTEAFF.

This chain joins TRBV3-1 (or the pseudogene TRBV3-2) and TRBJ1-1; 9 bases fit TRBD1. This CDR3 is built from 13 residues. The germline V gene has CDR1 LGHDT and CDR2 YNNKEL (reference sequence). The V gene end was trimmed by 3 bases and the J gene end by 7 bases; junction bases not matched to a gene: 3. The CDR3 protein is CASSHKTGGEAFF. CDR3 sequence (DNA): TGTGCCAGCAGCCACAAGACAGGGGGTGAAGCTTTCTTT.

The chain couples TRBV21-1 to TRBJ2-7; the table's D call, TRBD2, has no DNA check behind it. TRBV21-1 is described as a pseudogene. The CDR3 length is 22 residues. The CDR3 sequence is CASSKEALRIPEGVREANEQYF. Written as DNA, the CDR3 is TGTGCCAGCAGCAAAGAGGCTCTCCGAATTCCCGAAGGTGTCCGAGAAGCGAACGAGCAGTACTTC.

The chain combines TRBV6-5 with TRBJ1-1; possibly TRBD1 for D (5 bases). In germline, CDR1 is MNHEY, CDR2 SVGAGI. Between the trimmed V and J ends, which lost 5 bases and 7 bases, there was a span of 17 bases. The CDR3 contains 14 residues. CDR3 sequence: CASSPLGVRGEAFF. CDR3 in DNA: TGTGCCAGCAGTCCCCTAGGGGTCAGAGGTGAAGCTTTCTTT.

The rearrangement links TRBV2 to TRBJ1-6, with D unclear. The germline CDR1 and CDR2 sequences are SNHLY and FYNNEI. V dropped 3 bases and J dropped 10 bases, with 4 bases sitting between them. This CDR3 has 11 amino acids. In nucleotides, the CDR3 is TGTGCCAGCAGTGACCCGTCACCCCTCCACTTT. This encodes CASSDPSPLHF.

This chain links TRBV6-2 or TRBV6-3 with TRBJ2-1; TRBD2 agrees at 7 bases. The V segment lost 4 bases and the J segment 3 bases; nucleotides outside the gene matches: 9. This CDR3 spans 16 amino acids. Germline assignment: CDR1 MNHEY and CDR2 SVGEGT. As DNA, the CDR3 is TGTGCCAGCAGTTCCCCCGGAGCGGGACTCTACAATGAGCAGTTCTTC. Translated: CASSSPGAGLYNEQFF.